The 2 T cell receptor beta chains below come from one sample, sequenced in a study of shared clonotypes between healthy human individuals. The table came from immunoSEQ multiplex PCR; TCRdb's copy has only in-frame clones and leaves some out. The sample has some 580,000 clones; roughly 98% are singletons. Terminally differentiated effector memory CD45RA+ cells were excluded from the naive CD8 cells, which were CD45RO-negative and positively selected for CCR7. Sequences were obtained from naive CD8+ T cells sorted from blood. These TCRs come from a man aged 25-45 years in good health.

This clone has more than one count but fewer than ten. This chain connects TRBV30 to TRBJ2-7; TRBD2 matches 12 bases. Per germline, CDR1 GTSNPN and CDR2 SVGIG (reference sequence). The V and J ends lost 2 bases and 2 bases, in that order; junction bases with no gene match: 4. This CDR3 is built from 15 residues. The CDR3 protein is CAWSTGLAGPYEQYF. CDR3 nucleotide sequence: TGTGCCTGGAGTACAGGACTAGCGGGACCCTACGAGCAGTACTTC.

V gene TRBV10-3 combines with J gene TRBJ2-7; D is undetermined. The CDR3 spans 12 residues. Per the germline V gene, CDR1 is ENHRY and CDR2 is SYGVKD. Between the trimmed V and J ends, which lost 4 bases and 2 bases, there was a span of 6 bases. The CDR3 nucleotides read TGTGCCATCAGTGGGTCAGCCTACGAGCAGTACTTC. Protein sequence: CAISGSAYEQYF.